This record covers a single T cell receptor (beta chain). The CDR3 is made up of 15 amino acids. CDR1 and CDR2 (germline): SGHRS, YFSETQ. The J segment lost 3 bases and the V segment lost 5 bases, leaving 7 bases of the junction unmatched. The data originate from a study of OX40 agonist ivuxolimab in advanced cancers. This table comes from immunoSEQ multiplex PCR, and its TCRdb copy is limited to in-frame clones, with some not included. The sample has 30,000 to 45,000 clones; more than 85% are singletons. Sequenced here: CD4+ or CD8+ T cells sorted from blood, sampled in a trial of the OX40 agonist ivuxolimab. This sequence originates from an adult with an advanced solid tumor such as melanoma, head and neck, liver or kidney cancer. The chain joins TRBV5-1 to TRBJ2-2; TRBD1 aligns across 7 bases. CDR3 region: CASRQTGDDTGELFF. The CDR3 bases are TGCGCCAGCAGACAAACAGGGGATGACACCGGGGAGCTGTTTTTT.